The 6 T cell receptor beta chains below come from one sample, sequenced in a study of cytomegalovirus exposure and HLA in healthy donors. Amplification used 60 Vbeta primers and 13 Jbeta primers. Assay: immunoSEQ multiplex PCR; the TCRdb copy retains only in-frame clones and omits some. The sample contains more than 85,000 clones, roughly 10% of which appear only once. Sequenced: PBMCs. These receptors came from a man aged 45-65 years in good health and CMV-seropositive.

This clone was seen a handful of times. The chain has TRBV2 and TRBJ1-2, with D uncertain. CDR3 size: 12 residues. Between the trimmed V and J ends, which lost 7 bases and 4 bases, there was a span of 10 bases. The germline V gene has CDR1 SNHLY and CDR2 FYNNEI. In DNA, the CDR3 is TGTGCCAGCAACCCCCACAGCTATGGCTACACCTTC. Translation: CASNPHSYGYTF.

This chain connects TRBV9 to TRBJ1-4; 7 nucleotides line up with TRBD1. Per germline, CDR1 SGDLS and CDR2 YYNGEE. The CDR3 has 15 amino acids. Germline trimming cut 3 bases from V and 6 bases from J; bases unmatched to any gene: 8. CDR3 protein: CASSATGVGDEKLFF. Here the CDR3 DNA reads TGTGCCAGCAGCGCCACAGGGGTAGGGGATGAAAAACTGTTTTTT.

This clone was seen a few times. The genes are TRBV5-1 and TRBJ2-2, with D tentatively TRBD1 (6 bases). CDR3 size: 17 residues. Trimming cost V 4 bases and J 3 bases, with 19 bases left between them. Germline lookup yields CDR1 SGHRS and CDR2 YFSETQ. This chain's CDR3 is CASSALTGKADTGELFF. The CDR3 bases are TGCGCCAGCAGCGCACTAACAGGGAAAGCGGACACCGGGGAGCTGTTTTTT.

The chain combines TRBV18 with TRBJ2-5, with D perhaps matching TRBD1 (5 bases). CDR3 size: 14 residues. V lost 4 bases, J lost 1 base, and 10 bases lay in between. Germline CDR1 reads KGHSH; CDR2 reads LQKENI. In DNA, the CDR3 is TGTGCCAGCTCACAGGGGTCGGGCCAAGAGACCCAGTACTTC. Its translation: CASSQGSGQETQYF.

This clone has a handful of counts. V and J are TRBV14 and TRBJ2-1, with D possibly TRBD2 on 6 matching bases. The CDR3 totals 16 residues. Trimming pared 5 bases from V and 2 bases from J, leaving 16 bases between. Germline CDR1 SGHDN, CDR2 FVKESK. The CDR3 reads CASSSVSGGTYNEQFF. The CDR3 DNA follows: TGTGCCAGCAGCTCAGTGAGCGGAGGGACCTACAATGAGCAGTTCTTC.

The chain recombines TRBV18 with TRBJ1-5, with D uncertain. The germline V and J ends were trimmed by 6 bases and 1 base, with 10 bases remaining between them. Germline CDR1 is KGHSH and CDR2 is LQKENI. This CDR3 has 14 amino acids. The CDR3 DNA sequence: TGTGCCAGCTCGGGCAGTCGGAGCAATCAGCCCCAGCATTTT. Translated, it gives CASSGSRSNQPQHF.